The 26 T cell receptor beta chains below come from one sample, sequenced in a study of blood T cell repertoires in COVID-19. Using immunoSEQ multiplex PCR, the repertoire was profiled, and TCRdb retains in-frame clones only, with some absent. The sample holds 80,000 to 100,000 clones, roughly 85% seen once. The sample taken for sequencing was peripheral blood. Every receptor here comes from a human donor in a cohort sampled during active COVID-19.

The J gene is TRBJ2-1, the V gene TRBV2; 12 bases fit TRBD2. The CDR3 is made up of 13 amino acids. With V trimmed by 8 bases and J by 10 bases, 6 bases remained unmatched. CDR1 SNHLY and CDR2 FYNNEI come from the germline V gene. The chain's CDR3 is CASGLAGGLEQFF. The CDR3 DNA reads as TGTGCCAGCGGGCTAGCGGGGGGGCTGGAGCAGTTCTTC.

CDR3 nucleotides: TGTGCCAGCGGGACAGCAGCTAACTATGGCTACACCTTC. This gives the protein CASGTAANYGYTF. The J gene is TRBJ1-2, the V gene TRBV28, with 7 bases aligning to TRBD1. CDR1 is MDHEN, CDR2 SYDVKM, per germline. Germline trimming cut 8 bases from V and 0 bases from J; bases unmatched to any gene: 3. CDR3 length equals 13 residues.

The chain is built from TRBV6-1 and TRBJ1-2; TRBD1 is a possible D gene (6 bases). The CDR3 length is 16 residues. Looked up from germline, CDR1 is MNHNS and CDR2 is SASEGT. The ends were cut back, 0 bases at V and 13 bases at J, with 24 bases in the middle. The CDR3 nucleotides read TGTGCCAGCAGTGAAGCGGGGCGATCTTGGACAGAAGTTTCCACCTTC. It encodes CASSEAGRSWTEVSTF.

This clone was counted once. V gene TRBV6-5 combines with J gene TRBJ1-2; perhaps TRBD1 as D (5 bases). V lost 0 bases, J lost 5 bases, and 13 bases lay in between. Germline values: CDR1 MNHEY, CDR2 SVGAGI. The CDR3 has 15 amino acids. The CDR3 loop reads CASSYSKFQGYGYTF. DNA of the CDR3: TGTGCCAGCAGTTACTCGAAATTCCAGGGTTATGGCTACACCTTC.

This clone was detected a few times. This sequence joins TRBV24-1 and TRBJ2-7, with D tentatively TRBD1 (6 bases). CDR3 size: 14 residues. V was clipped by 4 bases and J by 2 bases, with 11 bases between them. CDR1 KGHDR and CDR2 SFDVKD come from the germline V gene. The CDR3 region has the DNA TGTGCCACCAGTGAATCTACAGGGCCCTACGAGCAGTACTTC. Translation gives CATSESTGPYEQYF.

This clone came up a few times. This chain connects TRBV6-6 to TRBJ2-1; D is unresolved. Per germline, CDR1 MNHNY and CDR2 SVGAGI (reference sequence). This CDR3 has 16 amino acids. V was shortened by 6 bases and J by 0 bases, with 15 bases between the two germline ends. The DNA for the CDR3 is TGTGCCAGCAGGGCCCAGCGTCGGAGCTCCTACAATGAGCAGTTCTTC. As protein: CASRAQRRSSYNEQFF.

The chain employs TRBV15 and TRBJ1-1; weak D call: TRBD1 (6 bases). Germline CDR1 LNHNV, CDR2 YYDKDF (reference sequence). This CDR3 has 14 residues. V was cut by 2 bases and J by 8 bases, with 15 bases left in between. CDR3 loop: CATSRNRVAFEAFF. DNA for the CDR3: TGTGCCACCAGCAGAAACAGGGTTGCGTTCGAAGCTTTCTTT.

The chain recombines TRBV27 with TRBJ1-4; 9 bases match TRBD1. Germline V gene data show CDR1 as MNHEY and CDR2 as SMNVEV (reference sequence). There are 15 residues in the CDR3. The trim removed 6 bases at V and 6 bases at J, leaving 8 bases unmatched. CDR3 protein: CASSPLGTGHEKLFF. The CDR3 DNA is TGTGCCAGCAGCCCACTCGGGACAGGGCATGAAAAACTGTTTTTT.

This clone appeared a few times. The chain has TRBV10-1 and TRBJ1-6, with 7 bases fitting TRBD1. Germline values: CDR1 WNHNN, CDR2 SYGVQD (reference sequence). J gave up 6 bases and V 6 bases, and 11 bases lay outside the gene matches. The CDR3 consists of 16 residues. As DNA, the CDR3 is TGCGCCAGCAGGCGAGAATGGGACAGAACTAATTCACCCCTCCACTTT. This gives the protein CASRREWDRTNSPLHF.

The chain is built from TRBV5-5 and TRBJ2-1, with a weak D call TRBD2 (6 bases). The germline V gene has CDR1 SGHKS and CDR2 YYEKEE (reference sequence). The ends were cut back, 5 bases at V and 2 bases at J, with 14 bases in the middle. The CDR3 runs 15 residues. The CDR3 sequence: CASSPIRGTYNEQFF. In DNA, the CDR3 is TGTGCCAGCAGTCCTATCCGGGGGACCTACAATGAGCAGTTCTTC.

The chain links TRBV19 to TRBJ1-5; D unresolved. Trimming removed 2 bases at V and 7 bases at J, with 6 bases between. Per the germline V gene, CDR1 is LNHDA and CDR2 is SQIVND (reference sequence). The CDR3 is made up of 12 amino acids. Written as DNA, the CDR3 is TGTGCCAGTAGTATATTCGGGCAGCCCCAGCATTTT. Protein product: CASSIFGQPQHF.

This chain uses TRBV6-5 with TRBJ1-1, with D tentatively TRBD1 (5 bases). Germline CDR1 reads MNHEY; CDR2 reads SVGAGI. The CDR3 is made up of 13 amino acids. Trimming removed 7 bases at V and 3 bases at J, with 12 bases between. The chain's CDR3 is CASKEGPDTEAFF. The DNA of the CDR3 is TGTGCCAGCAAGGAGGGGCCGGACACTGAAGCTTTCTTT.

This clone was seen more than once but under ten times. Here the CDR3 reads CASSMGQTDTQYF. The CDR3 region has the DNA TGTGCCAGCAGTATGGGACAGACGGATACGCAGTATTTT. The chain recombines TRBV6-4 with TRBJ2-3, with TRBD1 matching 7 bases. The CDR3 is 13 residues long. Germline V gene lookup returns CDR1 MRHNA and CDR2 SNTAGT. The V and J ends lost 5 bases and 6 bases, in that order; junction bases with no gene match: 5.

The genes are TRBV7-9 and TRBJ2-1, with 7 bases lining up with TRBD2. The J segment lost 9 bases and the V segment lost 8 bases, leaving 13 bases of the junction unmatched. Germline V gene data show CDR1 as SEHNR and CDR2 as FQNEAQ (reference sequence). This CDR3 spans 14 amino acids. The CDR3 region is CASGRAATGGEQFF. The CDR3 region has the DNA TGTGCCAGCGGAAGGGCAGCAACGGGGGGTGAGCAGTTCTTC.

The rearrangement links TRBV2 to TRBJ2-3; 13 nucleotides line up with TRBD2. The CDR3 runs to 16 residues. Unmatched junction bases numbered 8, after V lost 5 bases and J lost 6 bases. Germline assignment: CDR1 SNHLY and CDR2 FYNNEI. This CDR3 is CASSRPLAGGADTQYF. CDR3 sequence (DNA): TGTGCCAGCAGTCGGCCACTAGCGGGGGGGGCGGATACGCAGTATTTT. The whole variable domain, filled in from reference TRBV2 and TRBJ2-3, reads EPEVTQTPSHQVTQMGQEVILRCVPISNHLYFYWYRQILGQKVEFLVSFYNNEISEKSEIFDDQFSVERPDGSNFTLKIRSTKLEDSAMYFCASSRPLAGGADTQYFGPGTRLTVL.

The chain recombines TRBV19 with TRBJ1-1, with D uncertain. Germline lookup yields CDR1 LNHDA and CDR2 SQIVND (reference sequence). V was trimmed by 7 bases and J by 1 base, leaving 4 bases between them. The CDR3 is 11 amino acids. The CDR3 DNA reads as TGTGCCAGTATTAGGAACACTGAAGCTTTCTTT. Protein product: CASIRNTEAFF.

The chain recombines TRBV28 with TRBJ1-2, with unresolved D. V gave up 2 bases and J gave up 3 bases, with 10 bases separating them. Germline CDR1 MDHEN, CDR2 SYDVKM. The CDR3 extends over 14 amino acids. CDR3 loop: CASSLLKSDYGYTF. The CDR3 nucleotides are TGTGCCAGCAGTTTACTAAAGTCTGACTATGGCTACACCTTC.

The CDR3 coding sequence is TGTGCCAGCAGATCCGACACACCGGGAGGAACCGGGGAGCTGTTTTTT. Translated, it gives CASRSDTPGGTGELFF. The chain has TRBV28 and TRBJ2-2, with 7 bases fitting TRBD2. The CDR3 covers 16 residues. Germline CDR1 MDHEN, CDR2 SYDVKM. The ends lost 6 bases at V and 5 bases at J; junction bases unmatched: 12.

This rearrangement joins TRBV28 to TRBJ1-2; 11 bases are a match to TRBD1. V was clipped by 5 bases and J by 1 base; unmatched bases: 12. The CDR3 has 18 amino acids. Per the germline V gene, CDR1 is MDHEN and CDR2 is SYDVKM. The CDR3 protein is CASSPGTGGSKNNYGYTF. Here the CDR3 DNA reads TGTGCCAGCAGTCCCGGGACAGGGGGGTCGAAAAATAACTATGGCTACACCTTC.

The chain combines TRBV5-5 with TRBJ2-2, with D possibly being TRBD1 (5 bases). Trimming removed 4 bases at V and 0 bases at J, with 13 bases between. Germline V CDR1 and CDR2: SGHKS, YYEKEE (reference sequence). The CDR3 totals 16 residues. CDR3 loop: CASSPAVTANTGELFF. Written as DNA, the CDR3 is TGTGCCAGCAGCCCCGCCGTGACAGCGAACACCGGGGAGCTGTTTTTT.

V usage is TRBV2 and J usage is TRBJ2-1; D call uncertain. Deletions cut 9 bases from V and 2 bases from J, with 8 bases between. Germline lookup yields CDR1 SNHLY and CDR2 FYNNEI. The CDR3 sequence is 12 residues long. Written as DNA, the CDR3 is TGTGCCAGTGTTGTAGCCTACAATGAGCAGTTCTTC. Translation gives CASVVAYNEQFF.

This chain joins TRBV27 and TRBJ1-2; 7 nucleotides align to TRBD1. The CDR3 loop spans 13 amino acids. J lost 4 bases, V lost 5 bases, and 4 bases had no gene match. CDR1 and CDR2 from the germline V gene are MNHEY and SMNVEV (reference sequence). CDR3 coding DNA: TGTGCCAGCAGTCCCGGACAGGCCTATGGCTACACCTTC. This sequence encodes CASSPGQAYGYTF.

The chain carries TRBV11-2 and TRBJ2-2; D not certain. Trimming pared 2 bases from V and 4 bases from J, leaving 8 bases between. Germline assignment: CDR1 SGHAT and CDR2 FQNNGV. There are 14 residues in the CDR3. CDR3 DNA sequence: TGTGCCAGCAGCTTATCGCGCCTCACCGGGGAGCTGTTTTTT. Its translation: CASSLSRLTGELFF.

The gene calls are TRBV5-1 and TRBJ1-3; D gene uncertain. The CDR3 has 14 residues. Trimming shortened V by 6 bases and J by 0 bases, and 10 bases separated the two germline ends. The V gene's germline CDR1 is SGHRS and CDR2 YFSETQ. The DNA of the CDR3 is TGCGCCAGCACCGATACAGCCTCTGGAAACACCATATATTTT. This encodes CASTDTASGNTIYF.

The chain carries TRBV5-1 and TRBJ1-1, with D perhaps TRBD1 (6 bases). The germline CDR1 and CDR2 sequences are SGHRS and YFSETQ. The V end was cut by 0 bases, the J end by 11 bases, with 17 bases between. CDR3 length: 14 amino acids. In nucleotides, the CDR3 is TGCGCCAGCAGCTTGGGGGACAATTCAAGGGTCGCTTTCTTT. Its protein is CASSLGDNSRVAFF.

This chain connects TRBV9 to TRBJ2-5; 13 bases align to TRBD2. Germline V gives CDR1 SGDLS, CDR2 YYNGEE. V lost 3 bases to trimming and J lost 8 bases; unmatched junction nucleotides: 7. The CDR3 sequence is 15 residues long. The CDR3 here is CASSAGLAGVDTQYF. The CDR3 nucleotides read TGTGCCAGCAGCGCTGGACTAGCGGGAGTAGATACCCAGTACTTC.